Presented here are 9 T cell receptor beta chains from one specimen sequenced in a study of blood T cell repertoires in COVID-19. This table comes from immunoSEQ multiplex PCR, and its TCRdb copy is limited to in-frame clones, with some not included. The table shows 450,000 or so clones, with 80% to 90% occurring only once. Material: peripheral blood. The receptors here all came from a man in his late teens or twenties with COVID-19, enrolled during active disease.

In its sample, this clone was seen a few times. The chain joins TRBV7-9 to TRBJ1-4; the D gene is possibly TRBD1 (5 bases). CDR1 and CDR2 (germline): SEHNR, FQNEAQ (reference sequence). Trimming left V 5 bases short and J 6 bases short, with 13 bases between. There are 14 residues in the CDR3. This chain's CDR3 is CASSPSGVDEKLFF. The CDR3 DNA is TGTGCCAGCAGCCCATCGGGGGTAGATGAAAAACTGTTTTTT.

This clone was counted between two and nine times. The chain has TRBV27 and TRBJ1-1, with 7 nucleotides matching TRBD1. Trimming removed 0 bases from V and 11 bases from J; junction bases left unmatched: 9. CDR1 is MNHEY, CDR2 SMNVEV, per germline (reference sequence). The CDR3 loop spans 14 amino acids. The CDR3 sequence: CASSLSLTGRYAFF. The CDR3 bases are TGTGCCAGCAGTTTATCTTTGACAGGGCGATACGCTTTCTTT.

The rearrangement uses TRBV27 and TRBJ2-2; 9 bases line up with TRBD2. The CDR3 loop spans 17 amino acids. The V gene end was trimmed by 6 bases and the J gene end by 2 bases; junction bases not matched to a gene: 10. The V gene's germline CDR1 is MNHEY and CDR2 SMNVEV (reference sequence). CDR3 sequence reads: CASRKPKTSGNTGELFF. For the CDR3, the DNA is TGTGCCAGCAGGAAACCGAAGACTAGCGGAAACACCGGGGAGCTGTTTTTT.

The chain employs TRBV5-5 and TRBJ1-5, with TRBD1 identical over 10 bases. Germline V gene lookup returns CDR1 SGHKS and CDR2 YYEKEE (reference sequence). V was pared by 3 bases and J by 2 bases, with 11 bases of the junction left unmatched. The length of the CDR3 is 18 residues. CDR3 residues: CASSSGTGASRGNQPQHF. For the CDR3, the DNA is TGTGCCAGCAGCTCCGGGACAGGGGCCAGCAGGGGCAATCAGCCCCAGCATTTT.

For the CDR3, the DNA is TGTGCCAGCAGCGAGGGGGCTGAAGCTTTCTTT. Residues: CASSEGAEAFF. This chain connects TRBV9 to TRBJ1-1, with D perhaps TRBD1 (6 bases). The length of the CDR3 is 11 residues. Per the germline V gene, CDR1 is SGDLS and CDR2 is YYNGEE. V lost 3 bases and J 6 bases, leaving 6 bases between the germline ends.

This sequence joins TRBV5-4 and TRBJ2-2, with 14 bases matching TRBD2. CDR1 SGHNT and CDR2 YYREEE come from the germline V gene (reference sequence). The CDR3 is 20 amino acids. The trim removed 4 bases at V and 0 bases at J, leaving 11 bases unmatched. The CDR3: CASSLPPGLAGEANTGELFF. The CDR3 DNA reads as TGTGCCAGCAGCCTGCCCCCGGGACTAGCGGGAGAGGCGAACACCGGGGAGCTGTTTTTT.

The rearrangement joins TRBV7-3 to TRBJ2-2; 7 bases map to TRBD1. CDR1 SGHTA and CDR2 FQGTGA come from the germline V gene. The CDR3 totals 15 residues. V shed 3 bases, J shed 1 base, and the junction held 2 bases outside the gene matches. The CDR3: CASSFRTGNTGELFF. The CDR3 DNA follows: TGTGCCAGCAGCTTTAGGACAGGGAACACCGGGGAGCTGTTTTTT.

The genes are TRBV18 and TRBJ2-5; 8 bases agree with TRBD2. The CDR3 is made up of 14 amino acids. The germline CDR1 and CDR2 sequences are KGHSH and LQKENI. The V gene end was trimmed by 4 bases and the J gene end by 4 bases; junction bases not matched to a gene: 5. CDR3: CASSQLADGETQYF. In DNA, the CDR3 is TGTGCCAGCTCACAACTAGCGGACGGAGAGACCCAGTACTTC.

J is TRBJ2-3 and V is TRBV27, with 9 bases matching TRBD2. CDR1 is MNHEY, CDR2 SMNVEV, per germline (reference sequence). J was trimmed by 6 bases and V by 6 bases; bases with no gene match: 10. The length of the CDR3 is 15 residues. Here the CDR3 reads CASSQRGGGADTQYF. The CDR3, as DNA: TGTGCCAGCAGCCAGAGGGGCGGGGGGGCCGATACGCAGTATTTT.